The next 32 T cell receptor beta chains were all read from a single sample in a study of CD8+ T cells in alopecia areata. The treatment here: oral pan-JAK inhibitor, 5-10 mg twice daily. Once RNA had been extracted, it was reverse transcribed into cDNA to act as the sequencing template. Repertoires were generated with immunoSEQ multiplex PCR, while TCRdb's copy carries only in-frame clones and drops some. Among some 170,000 clones, around 58% were seen once, and the ten largest hold 16%. Source: CD4+ T cells sorted from blood, taken at approximately week 60, from a patient treated with tofacitinib. The receptors originated from a human donor with alopecia areata.

This chain connects TRBV12-5 to TRBJ1-3; D call uncertain. Trimming took off 6 bases at V and 1 base at J, with 10 bases between the two ends. The CDR3 has 14 residues. Germline CDR1 LGHNT, CDR2 FRNRAP. CDR3 sequence (DNA): TGTGCTAGTGGCCTATCGAGTTCTGGAAACACCATATATTTT. Translation: CASGLSSSGNTIYF.

The V gene is TRBV30, the J gene TRBJ1-4; D not resolved. The CDR3 runs 13 residues. Trimming took 5 bases from V and 6 from J, leaving 13 bases between them. The germline V gene encodes CDR1 GTSNPN and CDR2 SVGIG (reference sequence). The DNA of the CDR3 is TGTGCCTGGTACTCCGACGGTGATGAAAAACTGTTTTTT. Its protein is CAWYSDGDEKLFF.

The chain has TRBV2 and TRBJ2-4, with D possibly being TRBD2 (6 bases). Germline V gives CDR1 SNHLY, CDR2 FYNNEI. The CDR3 is 15 amino acids. Trimming left V 4 bases short and J 3 bases short, with 13 bases between. This chain's CDR3 is CASSGARGGKNIQYF. CDR3 bases: TGTGCCAGCAGTGGGGCAAGGGGAGGCAAAAACATTCAGTACTTC.

The chain carries TRBV19 and TRBJ2-5; the D is unclear. The CDR3 is 12 amino acids. Germline loops: CDR1 LNHDA, CDR2 SQIVND (reference sequence). Trimming shortened V by 5 bases and J by 0 bases, and 4 bases separated the two germline ends. CDR3 sequence: CASSDYQETQYF. DNA for the CDR3: TGTGCCAGTAGTGATTACCAAGAGACCCAGTACTTC.

The V call is TRBV5-1, the J call TRBJ1-5, with D perhaps matching TRBD1 (6 bases). V was trimmed by 4 bases and J by 3 bases, leaving 14 bases between them. The CDR3 extends over 15 amino acids. Germline CDR1 SGHRS, CDR2 YFSETQ. CDR3 DNA: TGCGCCAGCAGCCCGGGGGGCGGACTCAATCAGCCCCAGCATTTT. Translation gives CASSPGGGLNQPQHF.

The V gene is TRBV5-4, the J gene TRBJ1-2; D perhaps matches TRBD1 (5 bases). V gave up 6 bases and J gave up 7 bases, with 22 bases separating them. Germline-derived CDR1 and CDR2 are SGHNT and YYREEE (reference sequence). The CDR3 spans 15 residues. Here the CDR3 reads CASTLLMLGTSGYTF. The CDR3 DNA follows: TGTGCCAGCACCCTACTGATGCTCGGGACTTCTGGCTACACCTTC. Full variable domain (remainder filled in from reference TRBV5-4 and TRBJ1-2): ETGVTQSPTHLIKTRGQQVTLRCSSQSGHNTVSWYQQALGQGPQFIFQYYREEENGRGNFPPRFSGLQFPNYSSELNVNALELDDSALYLCASTLLMLGTSGYTFGSGTRLTVV.

The V call is TRBV30, the J call TRBJ2-3; 7 bases map to TRBD1. The CDR3 loop spans 13 amino acids. The V segment lost 4 bases and the J segment 4 bases; nucleotides outside the gene matches: 5. Germline values: CDR1 GTSNPN, CDR2 SVGIG (reference sequence). The CDR3 here is CAWTRGTADTQYF. The CDR3 region has the DNA TGTGCCTGGACCCGAGGGACAGCAGATACGCAGTATTTT.

The V call is TRBV2, the J call TRBJ1-1; perhaps TRBD1 as D (5 bases). Between the trimmed V and J ends, which lost 6 bases and 4 bases, there was a span of 12 bases. The CDR3 loop spans 13 amino acids. Germline V CDR1 and CDR2: SNHLY, FYNNEI. CDR3 DNA: TGTGCCAGCAGGAGGGGTAGCGGCACTGAAGCTTTCTTT. This sequence encodes CASRRGSGTEAFF.

The chain's CDR3 is CAWAPNSNQPQHF. The CDR3 nucleotides read TGTGCCTGGGCCCCGAATAGCAATCAGCCCCAGCATTTT. The chain couples TRBV30 to TRBJ1-5; D remains unclear. CDR1 and CDR2 from the germline V gene are GTSNPN and SVGIG (reference sequence). V was cut by 5 bases and J by 0 bases, with 8 bases left in between. The CDR3 spans 13 residues.

The rearrangement uses TRBV29-1 and TRBJ2-6; D unresolved. V was clipped by 0 bases and J by 0 bases, with 15 bases between them. This CDR3 has 18 residues. Germline values: CDR1 SQVTM, CDR2 ANQGSEA. The CDR3 nucleotides read TGCAGCGTTGAAGATCGGGCAGGCTTTACCTCTGGGGCCAACGTCCTGACTTTC. Translation gives CSVEDRAGFTSGANVLTF.

The gene calls are TRBV27 and TRBJ1-1, with unresolved D. The V end lost 8 bases, the J end lost 1 base, and 11 bases lay between the germline ends. Germline loops: CDR1 MNHEY, CDR2 SMNVEV (reference sequence). The CDR3 runs to 13 residues. As DNA, the CDR3 is TGTGCCAGCTGTCTATACCGGAACACTGAAGCTTTCTTT. Translating it yields CASCLYRNTEAFF.

The V call is TRBV12-5, the J call TRBJ1-3; maybe TRBD1 (6 bases). The CDR3 covers 15 residues. CDR1 LGHNT and CDR2 FRNRAP come from the germline V gene. V shed 9 bases and J shed 0 bases, with 15 bases lying between them. Written as DNA, the CDR3 is TGTGCTAGCGGTGGGGGGCCCCTCTCTGGAAACACCATATATTTT. Amino acid sequence: CASGGGPLSGNTIYF.

The chain employs TRBV11-1 and TRBJ2-6, with D uncertain. The germline V and J ends were trimmed by 7 bases and 3 bases, with 10 bases remaining between them. In germline, CDR1 is SGHAT, CDR2 FQDESV (reference sequence). The CDR3 is 14 residues long. The CDR3 sequence is CASTSPGGANVLTF. The DNA of the CDR3 is TGTGCCAGCACGTCACCCGGTGGGGCCAACGTCCTGACTTTC.

The gene calls are TRBV28 and TRBJ2-5; the match to TRBD1 covers 7 bases. Germline assignment: CDR1 MDHEN and CDR2 SYDVKM. The CDR3 is 15 amino acids. The junction had 9 bases not matched to a gene; V was cut back by 6 bases and J by 2 bases. CDR3 in amino acids: CASRSPLTGQETQYF. The CDR3 DNA reads TGTGCCAGCAGATCTCCCCTGACAGGGCAAGAGACCCAGTACTTC.

CDR3 protein: CASSPRNTDTQYF. The CDR3 nucleotides are TGTGCCAGCAGCCCCAGAAATACAGATACGCAGTATTTT. The chain uses TRBV7-2 and TRBJ2-3; the D is unclear. Germline lookup yields CDR1 SGHTA and CDR2 FQGNSA. The V end lost 5 bases, the J end lost 3 bases, and 9 bases lay between the germline ends. The CDR3 contains 13 residues.

V is TRBV25-1 and J is TRBJ2-7, with TRBD2 matching over 7 bases. The CDR3 has 15 residues. Trimming at V came to 5 bases and at J to 1 base, leaving 8 bases not matched to a gene. From germline, CDR1 is MGHDK and CDR2 SYGVNS. CDR3 sequence reads: CASSPKVGLSYEQYF. CDR3 DNA sequence: TGTGCCAGCAGTCCTAAGGTGGGACTATCCTACGAGCAGTACTTC.

The chain uses TRBV27 and TRBJ1-6; the D is unclear. The CDR3 loop spans 15 amino acids. Trimming removed 6 bases from V and 1 base from J, with 10 bases in between. In germline, CDR1 is MNHEY, CDR2 SMNVEV (reference sequence). Here the CDR3 DNA reads TGTGCCAGCAGATTAGAAGGGTCCTATAATTCACCCCTCCACTTT. Protein: CASRLEGSYNSPLHF.

The V and J genes are TRBV29-1 and TRBJ1-1; the match to TRBD1 covers 7 bases. V shed 4 bases, J shed 1 base, and the junction held 6 bases outside the gene matches. The CDR3 runs to 14 residues. The germline V gene has CDR1 SQVTM and CDR2 ANQGSEA. CDR3 sequence reads: CSVADRWENTEAFF. The CDR3 DNA reads TGCAGCGTTGCGGACAGGTGGGAGAACACTGAAGCTTTCTTT.

This clone was seen more than once but under ten times. The CDR3 region is CSVGQGSYNEQFF. In DNA, the CDR3 is TGCAGCGTGGGACAGGGCTCCTACAATGAGCAGTTCTTC. The J gene is TRBJ2-1, the V gene TRBV29-1; 9 nucleotides align to TRBD1. CDR3 length: 13 amino acids. Germline lookup yields CDR1 SQVTM and CDR2 ANQGSEA. With 6 bases clipped from V and 0 bases from J, the junction kept 0 bases outside the gene matches.

As DNA, the CDR3 is TGTGCCTGGAGTGAGTGGCATCCGGGTTACCAAGAGACCCAGTACTTC. Its translation: CAWSEWHPGYQETQYF. This chain joins TRBV30 and TRBJ2-5; D is unresolved. The germline CDR1 and CDR2 sequences are GTSNPN and SVGIG (reference sequence). This CDR3 region has 16 residues. Trimming took 1 base from V and 0 from J, leaving 15 bases between them. The full variable domain, its missing parts supplied by reference TRBV30 and TRBJ2-5, is SQTIHQWPATLVQPVGSPLSLECTVEGTSNPNLYWYRQAAGRGLQLLFYSVGIGQISSEVPQNLSASRPQDRQFILSSKKLLLSDSGFYLCAWSEWHPGYQETQYFGPGTRLLVL.

The V and J genes are TRBV18 and TRBJ2-7; 8 positions agree with TRBD1. This CDR3 has 13 residues. In germline, CDR1 is KGHSH, CDR2 LQKENI. V lost 6 bases and J lost 6; bases outside the gene matches: 7. CDR3 DNA: TGTGCCAGCTCGCTTAAACAGGGGGGCGAGCAGTACTTC. It encodes CASSLKQGGEQYF.

V and J are TRBV29-1 and TRBJ2-4; D is perhaps TRBD2 (6 bases). CDR3 length equals 15 residues. V was pared by 3 bases and J by 2 bases, with 14 bases between. Germline values: CDR1 SQVTM, CDR2 ANQGSEA. CDR3 loop: CSVEHGAGTKNIQYF. The CDR3 DNA is TGCAGCGTTGAGCATGGTGCGGGGACCAAAAACATTCAGTACTTC.

This clone occurred once. The J gene is TRBJ1-1, the V gene TRBV2; D unresolved. Deletions cut 4 bases from V and 5 bases from J, with 11 bases between. Germline V gene sequence: CDR1 SNHLY, CDR2 FYNNEI. The CDR3 consists of 13 residues. This chain's CDR3 is CASSARRDTEAFF. In DNA form, the CDR3 reads TGTGCCAGCAGTGCAAGGAGGGATACTGAAGCTTTCTTT. Together with reference TRBV2 and TRBJ1-1, the CDR3 gives the full variable domain: EPEVTQTPSHQVTQMGQEVILRCVPISNHLYFYWYRQILGQKVEFLVSFYNNEISEKSEIFDDQFSVERPDGSNFTLKIRSTKLEDSAMYFCASSARRDTEAFFGQGTRLTVV.

This sequence joins TRBV5-6 and TRBJ2-4; no firm D call. The CDR3 totals 12 residues. V was pared by 0 bases and J by 8 bases, with 6 bases between. CDR1 and CDR2 from the germline V gene are SGHDT and YYEEEE. The DNA of the CDR3 is TGTGCCAGCAGCTTGGGGGGTGACATTCAGTACTTC. Its protein product is CASSLGGDIQYF.

The gene calls are TRBV4-1 and TRBJ1-4; 9 nucleotides match TRBD1. CDR1 MGHRA and CDR2 YSYEKL come from the germline V gene. The trim removed 6 bases at V and 3 bases at J, leaving 2 bases unmatched. This CDR3 contains 14 residues. The CDR3 DNA sequence: TGCGCCAGCAGACGACAGGGGGCTAATGAAAAACTGTTTTTT. Protein product: CASRRQGANEKLFF.

This clone was detected a few times. The chain joins TRBV7-2 to TRBJ2-5, with D possibly matching TRBD2 (5 bases). Trimming stripped 7 bases from V and 4 bases from J, with 13 bases between. Germline V gene lookup returns CDR1 SGHTA and CDR2 FQGNSA. This CDR3 spans 13 amino acids. CDR3 nucleotides: TGTGCCAGCACCCTTGGGCGGGCAGAGACCCAGTACTTC. Translation gives CASTLGRAETQYF.

The rearrangement links TRBV7-9 to TRBJ2-4; TRBD1 aligns across 12 bases. Germline trimming cut 3 bases from V and 7 bases from J; bases unmatched to any gene: 1. Germline V gene lookup returns CDR1 SEHNR and CDR2 FQNEAQ (reference sequence). The length of the CDR3 is 14 residues. The CDR3 DNA follows: TGTGCCAGCAGCTTGGGACAGGGGGCCAACATTCAGTACTTC. Translated, it gives CASSLGQGANIQYF.

The chain joins TRBV4-2 to TRBJ1-2; D remains ambiguous. CDR1 and CDR2 from the germline V gene are LGHNA and YNFKEQ. This CDR3 contains 16 residues. V was cut by 0 bases and J by 1 base, with 12 bases left in between. The CDR3 is CASSQDPALNNYGYTF. CDR3 bases: TGTGCCAGCAGCCAAGATCCAGCCCTCAATAACTATGGCTACACCTTC.

The rearrangement joins TRBV6-5 to TRBJ2-5, with TRBD2 matching over 8 bases. Looked up from germline, CDR1 is MNHEY and CDR2 is SVGAGI. The junction had 6 bases not matched to a gene; V was cut back by 1 base and J by 5 bases. The CDR3 is made up of 15 amino acids. CDR3 nucleotide sequence: TGTGCCAGCAGTTACTGGCGGGGGGCGTCGGAGACCCAGTACTTC. This translates into CASSYWRGASETQYF.

This chain connects TRBV7-2 to TRBJ2-1; the D is unclear. The CDR3 contains 12 residues. With 6 bases removed from V and 10 bases from J, the gap between germline ends came to 13 bases. CDR1 is SGHTA, CDR2 FQGNSA, per germline. CDR3 coding DNA: TGTGCCAGCAGTAGACAAGAGAACGAGCAGTTCTTC. Amino acids: CASSRQENEQFF.

This clone was seen only a few times. The chain joins TRBV27 to TRBJ1-5; no clear D. Germline V gene sequence: CDR1 MNHEY, CDR2 SMNVEV (reference sequence). V shed 6 bases and J shed 5 bases, with 11 bases lying between them. The CDR3 spans 13 residues. The CDR3 DNA reads as TGTGCCAGCAGAACCTTTTTGGATCAGCCCCAGCATTTT. Translating gives CASRTFLDQPQHF.

This clone was recorded a few times. One end of the junction fails to match germline, which may point to a read error. The rearrangement links TRBV19 to TRBJ1-2; unclear D gene. CDR1 LNHDA and CDR2 SQIVND come from the germline V gene (reference sequence). The CDR3 sequence is 14 residues long. The CDR3 loop is CASSSNGPTSGGLF. Here the CDR3 DNA reads TGTGCCAGTAGTTCCAACGGACCAACCAGCGGCGGGTTGTTC.